This T cell receptor (beta chain) was obtained from a study of identical twins. TCRdb redid the calling of the 5' RACE reads with MiXCR, one entry per CDR3 protein. Counted here are a few hundred thousand distinct CDR3 sequences, 20% to 25% occurring once; the ten biggest clones make up about 2.7%. V lost 4 bases to trimming and J lost 2 bases; unmatched junction nucleotides: 5. Germline V lookup: CDR1 SGHRS, CDR2 YFSETQ. This CDR3 has 14 residues. This clonotype was recorded a few times. The sample was also reused in another study, on T cells expressing NK-cell markers.

The sequence derives from a woman in her late teens or twenties in good health. The source material was CD4+ T cells sorted from blood. This sequence joins TRBV5-1 and TRBJ2-5; 7 bases are a match to TRBD2. The CDR3 sequence: CASSVQAGQETQYF. CDR3 nucleotides: TGCGCCAGCAGCGTCCAAGCGGGGCAAGAGACCCAGTACTTC.